This T cell receptor beta chain comes out of a study of blood T cell repertoires in COVID-19. In the study overall: Donors in the United States, Italy and Spain gave samples during acute or convalescent COVID-19.

Produced via immunoSEQ multiplex PCR; TCRdb's table is partial and in-frame only. The sample shows roughly 410,000 clones, about 91% of them seen only once. Seattle-derived patients entered the study during active infection and were followed longitudinally. The ends lost 0 bases at V and 11 bases at J; junction bases unmatched: 13. There are 16 residues in the CDR3. Germline CDR1 reads KGHSH; CDR2 reads LQKENI. The sample taken for sequencing was peripheral blood. The rearrangement uses TRBV18 and TRBJ1-5; 7 nucleotides align to TRBD1. This sequence originates from a woman aged 40 to 49 with COVID-19, enrolled during active disease. CDR3 sequence: CASSPPVGTASRSQHF. DNA for the CDR3: TGTGCCAGCTCACCACCGGTAGGGACAGCTTCACGATCCCAGCATTTT.